These T cell receptor beta chains were read from a single sample in a study of control samples from healthy donors and cancer patients. Clones were sequenced by immunoSEQ multiplex PCR, and TCRdb holds only the in-frame ones, with some missing. The table has 100,000 to 120,000 clones, about 80% seen once. The source material was blood. The receptors were gathered from a man aged 18 to 35 in good health. Both conserved end residues are part of each CDR3. The D gene is left open where the match is weak. Size values are once, few and many counts, or a class for expanded clones, and some rows have none.

>.|TRBJ1-5|TRBV19|.
TGTGCCAGTAGTACCCCCCTCCGGGCAGGGCTTAGCAATCAGCCCCAGCATTTT
CASSTPLRAGLSNQPQHF
>.|TRBJ1-2|TRBV28|TRBD1
TGTGCCAGCAGTATACAGGGGCCTAACTATGGCTACACCTTC
CASSIQGPNYGYTF
>.|TRBJ1-1|TRBV28|.
TGTGCCAGCAGTTTTATAGACAGTGAAGCTTTCTTT
CASSFIDSEAFF
>.|TRBJ1-5|TRBV6-2/TRBV6-3|.
TGTGCCAGCAGTTACATGGGGATTCGGCAGCCCCAGCATTTT
CASSYMGIRQPQHF
>.|TRBJ2-5|TRBV5-6|.
TGTGCCAGCAGCTTGTACACCTATCAAGAGACCCAGTACTTC
CASSLYTYQETQYF
>.|TRBJ1-1|TRBV2|.
TGTGCCAGCAGTAGGGACGGCGGGAACACTGAAGCTTTCTTT
CASSRDGGNTEAFF
>few|TRBJ2-3|TRBV6-4|TRBD2
TGTGCCAGCAGTACCGGGACTAGCTTAAGCACAGATACGCAGTATTTT
CASSTGTSLSTDTQYF
>.|TRBJ2-6|TRBV7-6|.
TGTGCCAGCAGCCCAAGGGCCTCTGGGGCCAACGTCCTGACTTTC
CASSPRASGANVLTF
>.|TRBJ1-6|TRBV5-6|.
TGTGCCAGCAGCTTGGCCGGCTCCCCGGTGGGTTCACCCCTCCACTTT
CASSLAGSPVGSPLHF
>.|TRBJ1-3|TRBV2|.
TGTGCCAGCAGAGGGGACACCTCTGGAAACACCATATATTTT
CASRGDTSGNTIYF
>.|TRBJ2-1|TRBV6-5|.
TGTGCCAGCAGTTACTTAAGTGAGCAGTTCTTC
CASSYLSEQFF
>.|TRBJ1-5|TRBV27|TRBD1
TGTGCCAGCACCTCGGCAGGGGGCCAGCCCCAGCATTTT
CASTSAGGQPQHF
>.|TRBJ2-4|TRBV30|.
TGTGCCTGGAGTGTGCTTATCGGCATTCAGTACTTC
CAWSVLIGIQYF
>.|TRBJ1-1|TRBV19|.
TGTGCCAGTAGTAGCTTTGGGTGGGGGACTGAAGCTTTCTTT
CASSSFGWGTEAFF
>.|TRBJ2-1|TRBV7-9|.
TGTGCCAGCAGCTATCCTTCCGGCAATGAGCAGTTCTTC
CASSYPSGNEQFF
>.|TRBJ1-6|TRBV3-1/TRBV3-2|.
TGTGCCACCAATACAGGAACAGGCTCACCCCTCCACTTT
CATNTGTGSPLHF
>few|TRBJ1-5|TRBV2|TRBD1
TGTGCCAGCAGCCATCGACAGGGGCATCAGCCCCAGCATTTT
CASSHRQGHQPQHF
>many|TRBJ1-2|TRBV5-5|.
TGTGCCAGCAGCTTGGCCCGGGGTAACTATGGCTACACCTTC
CASSLARGNYGYTF
>.|TRBJ1-1|TRBV3-1/TRBV3-2|.
TGTGCCAGCAAACAGGAATTTGCGATGAACACTGAAGCTTTCTTT
CASKQEFAMNTEAFF
>.|TRBJ1-1|TRBV21-1|.
TGTGCCAGCAGCAAGCCAGACACGAACACTGAAGCTTTCTTT
CASSKPDTNTEAFF
>.|TRBJ2-2|TRBV19|.
TGTGCCAGTAGTATACGGGGGAACACCGGGGAGCTGTTTTTT
CASSIRGNTGELFF
>.|TRBJ1-2|TRBV4-1|.
TGCGCCAGCAGCCAAGATAGGGGGAACTATGGCTACACCTTC
CASSQDRGNYGYTF
>.|TRBJ2-3|TRBV24-1|TRBD2
TGTGCCACCAGTGATTGGACGGGACTAGTTGGAGATACGCAGTATTTT
CATSDWTGLVGDTQYF
>.|TRBJ1-2|TRBV5-1|.
TGCGCCAGAGAGGGTCAGTTTTTTCTGTCTGGCTACACCTTC
CAREGQFFLSGYTF
>.|TRBJ2-3|TRBV18|.
TGTGCCAGCTCACCTAGCACAGATACGCAGTATTTT
CASSPSTDTQYF
>.|TRBJ2-1|TRBV6-5|.
TGTGCCAGCAGTTACTCCCCGGGGCGAGGGGCTGAGCAGTTCTTC
CASSYSPGRGAEQFF
>.|TRBJ2-2|TRBV2|.
TGTGCCAGCAGTGATAGCGTAGCTCCCGGGGAGCTGTTTTTT
CASSDSVAPGELFF
>.|TRBJ1-2|TRBV5-6|.
TGTGCCAGCAGCTTGGCCGGGGGTCCTTCCCCTAACTATGGCTACACCTTC
CASSLAGGPSPNYGYTF
>.|TRBJ1-4|TRBV7-8|TRBD1
TGTGCCAGCAGCCAGTTCAGGGGGTTTTCCATCGTTGCAACTAATGAAAAACTGTTTTTT
CASSQFRGFSIVATNEKLFF
>.|TRBJ2-7|TRBV2|TRBD1
TGTGCCAGCAGGGGGACAGTCTCCTACGAGCAGTACTTC
CASRGTVSYEQYF
>few|TRBJ1-4|TRBV7-9|.
TGTGCCAGCAGCCCAAAAGATGGGGCGGATGAAAAACTGTTTTTT
CASSPKDGADEKLFF
>.|TRBJ1-6|TRBV11-1|.
TGTGCCAGCAGCCCGGGACGGGATAGGTCACCCCTCCACTTT
CASSPGRDRSPLHF
>.|TRBJ2-2|TRBV6-5|.
TGTGCCAGCACCATACAGGGAACTGGCACCGGGGAGCTGTTTTTT
CASTIQGTGTGELFF
>.|TRBJ1-5|TRBV12-3/TRBV12-4|.
TGTGCCAGCAGTTTAGAGAGGGATCAGCCCCAGCATTTT
CASSLERDQPQHF
>.|TRBJ1-1|TRBV7-6|.
TGTGCCAGCCACTCAGGGAACACTGAAGCTTTCTTT
CASHSGNTEAFF
>.|TRBJ1-2|TRBV18|.
TGTGCCAGCTCACCGGCGCAGGGATTGGGCTACACCTTC
CASSPAQGLGYTF
>.|TRBJ1-6|TRBV10-2|.
TGCGCCAGCAGTGAGTCTCGGGGATCAGAGAATTCACCCCTCCACTTT
CASSESRGSENSPLHF
>.|TRBJ2-3|TRBV30|TRBD2
TGTGCCTGGTTTAGGACTAGCGTTACTTCGGATACGCAGTATTTT
CAWFRTSVTSDTQYF
>once|TRBJ1-2|TRBV9|.
TGTGCCAGCAGCCCGGGGGGGGGCTTTAACTATGGCTACACCTTC
CASSPGGGFNYGYTF
>.|TRBJ1-1|TRBV6-5|.
TGTGCCAGCAGCCTACAGGGCCAGAACACTGAAGCTTTCTTT
CASSLQGQNTEAFF
>.|TRBJ2-3|TRBV7-2|TRBD2
TGTGCCAGCAGCTTAAGACTAGCGGGGAAATCATCTAGCACAGATACGCAGTATTTT
CASSLRLAGKSSSTDTQYF
>.|TRBJ1-1|TRBV5-1|.
TGCGCCAGCGCTTTGAGACAAGATGGGTTTCTGAACACTGAAGCTTTCTTT
CASALRQDGFLNTEAFF
>.|TRBJ2-1|TRBV7-9|.
TGTGCCAGCAGCTCCACGGACCCCATTCTCTACAATGAGCAGTTCTTC
CASSSTDPILYNEQFF
>.|TRBJ1-1|TRBV5-1|.
TGCGCCAGCAGCTTGAAAGATGGAGTGAACGCTGAAGCTTTCTTT
CASSLKDGVNAEAFF
>.|TRBJ1-3|TRBV19|.
TGTGCCAGCCACCTGCGCTCTGGAAACACCATATATTTT
CASHLRSGNTIYF
>.|TRBJ2-4|TRBV7-2|.
TGTGCCAGCAGCCCTGACTCGAACGCGGTAGGCAAAAACATTCAGTACTTC
CASSPDSNAVGKNIQYF
>.|TRBJ1-3|TRBV4-1|.
TGCGCCAGCAGCCAACTGAGGTTCTCTGGAAACACCATATATTTT
CASSQLRFSGNTIYF
>.|TRBJ1-6|TRBV14|.
TGTGCCAGCAGCCACATTTCCCTGGGGGGAGGTTCACCCCTCCACTTT
CASSHISLGGGSPLHF